There are many counts of the clone carrying this TCR beta chain. The sample's time point: patch test 1, 2 weeks after DPC sensitization. The treatment here: therapeutic diphenylcyclopropenone sensitization with weekly scalp DPC. These data come from a study of human T cells and chemical hapten exposure. One entry per CDR3 protein results from TCRdb running MiXCR on the RACE reads. The repertoire consists of about 120,000 distinct CDR3 sequences, with roughly 13% occurring once and the leading ten covering 0.92%. Trimming took 3 bases from V and 4 from J; bases not matched to a gene: 4. CDR1 is SGDLS, CDR2 YYNGEE, per germline. This CDR3 is built from 14 residues.

The sample was whole blood, taken in connection with sensitization to the hapten diphenylcyclopropenone (DPC). This sequence was found in a man between 18 and 35 years old with alopecia areata. Some clones in this sample may be carry-over from other donors' samples. This chain connects TRBV9 to TRBJ1-1, with TRBD1 identical over 9 bases. The CDR3 sequence: CASSARDRATEAFF. Written as DNA, the CDR3 is TGTGCCAGCAGCGCCCGGGACAGGGCCACTGAAGCTTTCTTT.